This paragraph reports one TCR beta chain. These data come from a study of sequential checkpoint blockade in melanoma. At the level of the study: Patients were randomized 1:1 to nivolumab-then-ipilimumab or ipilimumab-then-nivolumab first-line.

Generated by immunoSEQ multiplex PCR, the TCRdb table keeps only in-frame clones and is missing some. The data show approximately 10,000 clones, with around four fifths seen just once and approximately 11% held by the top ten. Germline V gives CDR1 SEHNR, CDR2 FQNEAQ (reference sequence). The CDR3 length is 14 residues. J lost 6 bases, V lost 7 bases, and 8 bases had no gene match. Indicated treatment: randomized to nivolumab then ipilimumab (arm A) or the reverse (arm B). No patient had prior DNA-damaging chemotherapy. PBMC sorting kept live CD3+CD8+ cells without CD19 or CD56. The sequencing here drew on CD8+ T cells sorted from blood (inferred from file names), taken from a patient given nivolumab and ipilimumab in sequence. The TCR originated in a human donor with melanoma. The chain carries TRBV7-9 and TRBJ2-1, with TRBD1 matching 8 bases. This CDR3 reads CASNPRTGINEQFF. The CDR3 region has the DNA TGTGCCAGCAACCCCCGGACAGGGATCAATGAGCAGTTCTTC.